A single sample gave rise to the 18 T cell receptor beta chains below, sequenced in a study of spatial heterogeneity in lung cancer. These receptors' targets are unknown. Noted time point: sample taken at primary tumor resection. Study-level findings and limits: Intratumoral expanded alpha and beta TCR counts were found to track tumor mutation counts.

TCRdb re-analysed the 5' RACE reads in MiXCR, keeping a single row per CDR3 protein. Among about 6,000 distinct CDR3 sequences listed, less than 15% were seen once. This specimen consisted of lung tumor tissue, obtained at surgery. Source of these receptors: a male donor with early-stage non-small cell lung cancer.

This clonotype rates as medium-sized (0.01 to 0.1%). This beta chain represents an off-target read in a library built for alpha chains; its size is of limited meaning. This chain uses TRBV28 with TRBJ2-3; D not certain. The CDR3 extends over 13 amino acids. Germline V gene lookup returns CDR1 MDHEN and CDR2 SYDVKM. The germline V and J ends were trimmed by 1 base and 14 bases, with 16 bases remaining between them. The CDR3: CASSLLDPHRSYF. The DNA of the CDR3 is TGTGCCAGCAGTTTATTGGACCCTCATCGGTCGTATTTT.

This clonotype was seen a few times. This beta chain is an unintended read in a library built for alpha chains; its size means little. This chain connects TRBV7-2 to TRBJ2-7; D unclear. The V end was cut by 5 bases, the J end by 4 bases, with 12 bases between. Germline V gene data show CDR1 as SGHTA and CDR2 as FQGNSA. The CDR3 is 13 amino acids. CDR3 in amino acids: CASSVAERYEQYF. CDR3 sequence (DNA): TGTGCCAGCAGCGTGGCGGAGAGATACGAGCAGTACTTC.

This clonotype is labeled as medium-sized. Since the library was made to target alpha chains, this beta chain is a stray read and its abundance is not meaningful. This chain joins TRBV12-3 or TRBV12-4 and TRBJ2-1, with TRBD2 matching over 7 bases. V lost 6 bases, J lost 8 bases, and 7 bases stayed unmatched. The CDR3 covers 13 residues. The CDR3 loop is CASSPNSGYEQFF. DNA for the CDR3: TGTGCCAGCAGCCCTAATAGCGGGTATGAGCAGTTCTTC.

This clonotype rates as medium-sized. Within a library made for alpha chains, this beta chain is off target, and its count is uninformative. The J gene is TRBJ1-1, the V gene TRBV20-1; D gene uncertain. The CDR3 covers 14 residues. Between the trimmed V and J ends, which lost 0 bases and 3 bases, there was a span of 11 bases. CDR1 is DFQATT and CDR2 is SNEGSKA in the germline V gene (reference sequence). DNA of the CDR3: TGCAGTGCTAGAGATGAACAGAGATACACTGAAGCTTTCTTT. It specifies CSARDEQRYTEAFF.

By sample share, this clonotype is medium-sized. This beta chain lies outside the target of a library built for alpha chains; its clone size means little. The V call is TRBV28, the J call TRBJ2-7; no reliable D call. This CDR3 spans 11 amino acids. Germline CDR1 reads MDHEN; CDR2 reads SYDVKM. V gave up 3 bases and J gave up 4 bases, with 4 bases separating them. CDR3 DNA: TGTGCCAGCAGTTTCTCTTACGAGCAGTACTTC. Encoded protein: CASSFSYEQYF.

This clonotype is medium-sized by share. A library made for alpha chains picked up this beta chain off target, so its size means little. The V and J genes are TRBV28 and TRBJ2-1; 7 positions agree with TRBD1. After removal of 4 bases from V and 10 bases from J, the junction contained 10 bases not matched to a gene. CDR1 is MDHEN, CDR2 SYDVKM, per germline. The CDR3 length is 14 residues. The CDR3 DNA reads as TGTGCCAGCAGTTATCGACAGGGAAGGAAGGAGCAGTTCTTC. Protein: CASSYRQGRKEQFF.

By share, this clonotype ranks as medium-sized. The library was built for alpha chains, so this beta chain is an off-target read and its size means little. The chain employs TRBV9 and TRBJ1-1; a possible D gene is TRBD1 (6 bases). Germline-derived CDR1 and CDR2 are SGDLS and YYNGEE. V was clipped by 3 bases and J by 4 bases, with 16 bases between them. This CDR3 spans 15 amino acids. The CDR3, as DNA: TGTGCCAGCAGCGCTGGTCGTGGACAGAGCACTGAAGCTTTCTTT. It yields the protein CASSAGRGQSTEAFF. Drawing the rest from reference TRBV9 and TRBJ1-1, the complete variable domain is DSGVTQTPKHLITATGQRVTLRCSPRSGDLSVYWYQQSLDQGLQFLIQYYNGEERAKGNILERFSAQQFPDLHSELNLSSLELGDSALYFCASSAGRGQSTEAFFGQGTRLTVV.

This clonotype was observed at least ten times. This beta chain slipped into a library made for alpha chains as a stray read, so its size is not meaningful. The chain links TRBV5-1 to TRBJ2-5; TRBD1 agrees at 10 bases. V dropped 4 bases and J dropped 1; count of bases not matched to a gene: 10. The CDR3 spans 17 residues. CDR1 is SGHRS and CDR2 is YFSETQ in the germline V gene. CDR3 coding DNA: TGCGCCAGCAGCCCCCTAAGGGACAGGGGAGTCCAAGAGACCCAGTACTTC. Translating gives CASSPLRDRGVQETQYF.

This clonotype has at least ten counts. Within a library made for alpha chains, this beta chain is off target, and its count is uninformative. This chain connects TRBV7-2 to TRBJ2-2; the D is unclear. The V end was cut by 7 bases, the J end by 3 bases, with 6 bases between. The CDR3 is made up of 12 amino acids. Germline V gene data show CDR1 as SGHTA and CDR2 as FQGNSA. In DNA form, the CDR3 reads TGTGCCAGCACCTATTACACCGGGGAGCTGTTTTTT. Translating it yields CASTYYTGELFF.

By proportion, this clonotype is medium-sized. As an off-target read in a library built for alpha chains, this beta chain has a frequency of little significance. The chain has TRBV19 and TRBJ2-2; perhaps TRBD2 as D (6 bases). The V gene lost 2 bases and the J gene lost 4 bases, with 11 bases spanning the gap. The CDR3 totals 15 residues. The germline V gene has CDR1 LNHDA and CDR2 SQIVND (reference sequence). The CDR3 loop reads CASSILTGATGELFF. In DNA, the CDR3 is TGTGCCAGTAGTATATTAACGGGAGCCACCGGGGAGCTGTTTTTT.

This clonotype showed up many times. In a library made to pick up alpha chains, this beta chain is a stray read with a size that means little. The rearrangement links TRBV6-1 to TRBJ1-5; tentatively, D is TRBD1 (5 bases). The V gene lost 1 base and the J gene lost 3 bases, with 7 bases spanning the gap. The germline V gene encodes CDR1 MNHNS and CDR2 SASEGT. The CDR3 runs to 14 residues. CDR3 nucleotides: TGTGCCAGCAGTGAAGGACAGAACAATCAGCCCCAGCATTTT. Amino acid sequence: CASSEGQNNQPQHF.

As regards this clonotype: This beta chain was picked up by a library intended for alpha chains and is off target, so its count carries little meaning. This sequence joins TRBV30 and TRBJ1-5, with a weak D call TRBD1 (6 bases). CDR3 size: 16 residues. The V gene lost 0 bases and the J gene lost 0 bases, with 12 bases spanning the gap. CDR1 and CDR2 (germline): GTSNPN, SVGIG (reference sequence). Here the CDR3 DNA reads TGTGCCTGGAGTGTATTGGGGGGCTATAGCAATCAGCCCCAGCATTTT. Translating gives CAWSVLGGYSNQPQHF. The complete variable domain, with remaining parts taken from reference TRBV30 and TRBJ1-5, reads SQTIHQWPATLVQPVGSPLSLECTVEGTSNPNLYWYRQAAGRGLQLLFYSVGIGQISSEVPQNLSASRPQDRQFILSSKKLLLSDSGFYLCAWSVLGGYSNQPQHFGDGTRLSIL.

By sample share, this clonotype is medium-sized. This beta chain was picked up by a library intended for alpha chains and is off target, so its count carries little meaning. This chain links TRBV14 with TRBJ2-7; 7 nucleotides align to TRBD1. CDR1 and CDR2 (germline): SGHDN, FVKESK. The CDR3 sequence is 14 residues long. V shed 2 bases and J 3 bases; nucleotides not matched to a gene: 4. The CDR3 DNA follows: TGTGCCAGCAGCCAAAGGGACAGCTACTACGAGCAGTACTTC. It yields the protein CASSQRDSYYEQYF.

This clonotype is medium-sized (0.01 to 0.1%) within its sample. Found in a library prepared for alpha chains, this beta chain is an off-target read, and its abundance has little meaning. The gene calls are TRBV20-1 and TRBJ2-7, with 7 bases that match TRBD1. Germline-derived CDR1 and CDR2 are DFQATT and SNEGSKA (reference sequence). The CDR3 has 15 residues. V shed 4 bases, J shed 3 bases, and the junction held 12 bases outside the gene matches. For the CDR3, the DNA is TGCAGTGCTACCGCCGGGACAGCCAGCGGCTACGAGCAGTACTTC. Protein sequence: CSATAGTASGYEQYF.

This clonotype occurred once. The library was designed around alpha chains, so this beta chain is a stray read whose abundance carries little weight. This rearrangement joins TRBV2 to TRBJ2-7; 11 nucleotides line up with TRBD2. J gave up 6 bases and V 6 bases, and 7 bases lay outside the gene matches. CDR1 and CDR2 from the germline V gene are SNHLY and FYNNEI. CDR3 length: 14 amino acids. In nucleotides, the CDR3 is TGTGCCAGCAGCGCGGGACTAGCGGATTGCGAGCAGTACTTC. Translation gives CASSAGLADCEQYF.

Note on this clonotype: This beta chain is off target for a library built for alpha chains, so its abundance means little. The rearrangement links TRBV6-2 or TRBV6-3 to TRBJ1-1; D may be TRBD1 (5 bases). The CDR3 is 14 residues long. V dropped 8 bases and J dropped 3 bases, with 16 bases sitting between them. In germline, CDR1 is MNHEY, CDR2 SVGEGT. The DNA of the CDR3 is TGTGCCAGCTACGACCAGGGTTTTGACACTGAAGCTTTCTTT. The encoded protein is CASYDQGFDTEAFF.

About this clonotype itself: Since it is a stray read in a library aimed at alpha chains, this beta chain has a size that is not meaningful. The chain carries TRBV7-3 and TRBJ2-1; TRBD2 agrees at 7 bases. CDR3 size: 15 residues. CDR1 and CDR2 from the germline V gene are SGHTA and FQGTGA. With V trimmed by 1 base and J by 8 bases, 8 bases remained unmatched. CDR3 bases: TGTGCCAGCAGCTTAATGGCGGGAGAGGCCTATGAGCAGTTCTTC. Its protein is CASSLMAGEAYEQFF.

At least ten counts were recorded for this clonotype. The library was built for alpha chains, so this beta chain is an off-target read and its size means little. The chain couples TRBV20-1 to TRBJ1-5, with D perhaps matching TRBD1 (6 bases). With 1 base removed from V and 5 bases from J, the gap between germline ends came to 12 bases. Germline V gene lookup returns CDR1 DFQATT and CDR2 SNEGSKA (reference sequence). The length of the CDR3 is 14 residues. CDR3 nucleotide sequence: TGCAGTGCTAGAGGGAGGGGGAGCTATCAGCCCCAGCATTTT. Translated, it gives CSARGRGSYQPQHF.